This T cell receptor (beta chain) was profiled in a study of blood T cell repertoires in COVID-19. Looking at the study overall: Researchers got acute and convalescent COVID-19 samples from the United States, Italy and Spain.

Profiled with immunoSEQ multiplex PCR; TCRdb holds only in-frame clones, not every one. This table holds approximately 180,000 clones, 70% to 90% found once. The CDR3 runs to 13 residues. The germline V gene has CDR1 SEHNR and CDR2 FQNEAQ (reference sequence). Trimming took 3 bases from V and 13 from J, leaving 15 bases between them. Specimen: peripheral blood. V usage is TRBV7-9 and J usage is TRBJ1-4; TRBD1 is a possible D gene (5 bases). This receptor was taken from a human donor with active or convalescent COVID-19. The donor label of this sample is uncertain. The CDR3: CASSLPPGRGLFF. The DNA for the CDR3 is TGTGCCAGCAGCTTGCCCCCGGGGCGGGGACTGTTTTTT.